This TCR beta chain was profiled in a study of blood T cell repertoires in COVID-19. Assay used: immunoSEQ multiplex PCR; TCRdb lists only in-frame clones, some missing. This table holds just under 350,000 clones, about 86% found once. This TCR was recovered from a young man with active or convalescent COVID-19. Sequencing was carried out using peripheral blood.

In nucleotides, the CDR3 is TGTGCCAGCAGCGCGGACGGCGGGGATACGCAGTATTTT. Its protein product is CASSADGGDTQYF. The chain recombines TRBV9 with TRBJ2-3, with D tentatively TRBD2 (5 bases). V lost 3 bases and J lost 6, with 11 bases in between. The CDR3 length is 13 residues. Germline lookup yields CDR1 SGDLS and CDR2 YYNGEE.